Listed below are T cell receptor beta chains from one sample, sequenced in a study of beta chain features in type 1 diabetes. The protocol was immunoSEQ multiplex PCR, while the TCRdb copy is restricted to in-frame clones and leaves out a portion. The sample shows roughly 500,000 clones, 30% of them seen only once. Specimen: naive CD4+ T cells from blood. These receptors were collected from a man aged 18 to 30 in good health. CDR3s include the opening cysteine and the closing phenylalanine or tryptophan.

j_gene: TRBJ1-2
v_gene: TRBV5-4
CDR3aa: CASSFPGQDGYGYTF

j_gene: TRBJ2-7
v_gene: TRBV9
CDR3aa: CASSVEARDRGNEQYF

j_gene: TRBJ2-1
v_gene: TRBV18
CDR3aa: CASSPPATLSYNEQFF

j_gene: TRBJ2-7
v_gene: TRBV30
CDR3aa: CAWMAGGHTYEQYF

j_gene: TRBJ2-7
v_gene: TRBV27
CDR3aa: CASSGTSEAYEQYF

j_gene: TRBJ2-3
v_gene: TRBV9
CDR3aa: CASGSWADTQYF

j_gene: TRBJ2-3
v_gene: TRBV6-6
CDR3aa: CASSYISDTQYF

j_gene: TRBJ2-4
v_gene: TRBV6-5
CDR3aa: CASSYSLGLAVQYF

j_gene: TRBJ2-7
v_gene: TRBV25-1
CDR3aa: CASSLGYEQYF

j_gene: TRBJ2-7
v_gene: TRBV30
CDR3aa: CAWNRIVYEQYF

j_gene: TRBJ2-7
v_gene: TRBV11-1
CDR3aa: CASSLAVTEQYF

j_gene: TRBJ2-7
v_gene: TRBV5-1
CDR3aa: CASSPGHGTYEQYF

j_gene: TRBJ2-1
v_gene: TRBV19
CDR3aa: CASRVSHSGTYNEQFF

j_gene: TRBJ2-3
v_gene: TRBV29-1
CDR3aa: CSVEEGATDTQYF

j_gene: TRBJ1-1
v_gene: TRBV5-6
CDR3aa: CASSLVEGGNTEAFF

j_gene: TRBJ1-1
v_gene: TRBV18
CDR3aa: CASSPLRDHEAFF

j_gene: TRBJ2-1
v_gene: TRBV5-1
CDR3aa: CASSSEGAGQYNEQFF

j_gene: TRBJ2-2
v_gene: TRBV7-3
CDR3aa: CASSPPGQWNTGELFF

j_gene: TRBJ2-5
v_gene: TRBV5-1
CDR3aa: CASSAPGTSGRKTQYF

j_gene: TRBJ2-7
v_gene: TRBV27
CDR3aa: CASSKPGQGIFEQYF

j_gene: TRBJ2-1
v_gene: TRBV5-8
CDR3aa: CASTRGLTYNEQFF

j_gene: TRBJ1-1
v_gene: TRBV30
CDR3aa: CAWGQDRGAFF

j_gene: TRBJ2-1
v_gene: TRBV25-1
CDR3aa: CASRETGDNEQFF

j_gene: TRBJ2-3
v_gene: TRBV30
CDR3aa: CASSADTQYF

j_gene: TRBJ2-3
v_gene: TRBV9
CDR3aa: CASSVHSSGSGVTDTQYF

j_gene: TRBJ2-7
v_gene: TRBV5-4
CDR3aa: CASSLASGSLYEQYF

j_gene: TRBJ1-5
v_gene: TRBV21-1
CDR3aa: CASSSRQGDSNQPQHF

j_gene: TRBJ2-7
v_gene: TRBV7-2
CDR3aa: CASSLGWTDEQYF

j_gene: TRBJ1-4
v_gene: TRBV15
CDR3aa: CATSRDTQWIEKLFF

j_gene: TRBJ2-7
v_gene: TRBV28
CDR3aa: CASSLGGSLSYEQYF

j_gene: TRBJ2-1
v_gene: TRBV29-1
CDR3aa: CSVTDRVRNEQFF

j_gene: TRBJ2-7
v_gene: TRBV4-1
CDR3aa: CASSQDRAPLYEQYF

j_gene: TRBJ2-1
v_gene: TRBV4-3
CDR3aa: CASSQAVTSGGYNEQFF

j_gene: TRBJ2-3
v_gene: TRBV7-9
CDR3aa: CASSSLAGVADTQYF

j_gene: TRBJ2-5
v_gene: TRBV5-1
CDR3aa: CASSPSGRLQETQYF

j_gene: TRBJ2-1
v_gene: TRBV4-1
CDR3aa: CASSQDTRTTYNEQFF

j_gene: TRBJ2-5
v_gene: TRBV7-9
CDR3aa: CASSLWTVQETQYF

j_gene: TRBJ1-1
v_gene: TRBV25-1
CDR3aa: CASRGSQNTEAFF

j_gene: TRBJ2-7
v_gene: TRBV25-1
CDR3aa: CASRGKGRLYEQYF

j_gene: TRBJ2-7
v_gene: TRBV6-5
CDR3aa: CASSSRAYYEQYF

j_gene: TRBJ2-7
v_gene: TRBV28
CDR3aa: CASSYALAGGNYEQYF

j_gene: TRBJ1-1
v_gene: TRBV29-1
CDR3aa: CSGAGIMGTEAFF

j_gene: TRBJ2-1
v_gene: TRBV7-2
CDR3aa: CASSLAGGEQFF

j_gene: TRBJ1-1
v_gene: TRBV25-1
CDR3aa: CASSGRLNTEAFF

j_gene: TRBJ2-2
v_gene: TRBV15
CDR3aa: CATSRDRGVNTGELFF

j_gene: TRBJ2-5
v_gene: TRBV20-1
CDR3aa: CSASQETQYF

j_gene: TRBJ2-4
v_gene: TRBV4-1
CDR3aa: CASSQEAGGVAKNIQYF

j_gene: TRBJ2-7
v_gene: TRBV11-2
CDR3aa: CASSSYRERPYEQYF

j_gene: TRBJ2-5
v_gene: TRBV30
CDR3aa: CAWNLMGRWGETQYF

j_gene: TRBJ2-5
v_gene: TRBV7-2
CDR3aa: CASSGPGTQETQYF

j_gene: TRBJ1-2
v_gene: TRBV7-6
CDR3aa: CASSSQGGGGYTF

j_gene: TRBJ2-5
v_gene: TRBV7-2
CDR3aa: CASSQGLALMGETQYF

j_gene: TRBJ2-1
v_gene: TRBV7-2
CDR3aa: CASSAGTPSYNEQFF

j_gene: TRBJ2-7
v_gene: TRBV7-9
CDR3aa: CASSLVGRGPYEQYF

j_gene: TRBJ2-7
v_gene: TRBV7-9
CDR3aa: CASSPQLGSSYEQYF